The clone carrying this TCR beta chain was seen many times. Its antigen is currently unknown. TCR beta CDR3 region amplification was performed from RNA transcripts. HTBI primers drove first-round RT-PCR of the TCR CDR3. MiXCR, applied by TCRdb to the multiplex PCR reads, yields one record per CDR3 protein. The sample comprises 400,000 to 500,000 distinct CDR3 sequences, around an eighth of which are singletons, and 15% to 20% rests with the top ten. This specimen comes from a study of T cells in Graves' hyperthyroidism and ophthalmopathy. Study-wide background: It was at initial diagnosis, before any treatment, that peripheral blood was collected. Study findings and constraints: In the blood, most expanded thyroid clonotypes above 0.001 appeared as well.

From germline, CDR1 is SNHLY and CDR2 FYNNEI. The V and J ends lost 6 bases and 4 bases respectively, with 15 bases between them. The CDR3 covers 14 residues. Clinical symptoms, serum thyroxine, TRAb, thyroid ultrasound and orbital computed tomography established diagnosis. Sequenced: blood. The receptor's source is a woman aged 18-29 years with Graves' hyperthyroidism. The gene calls are TRBV2 and TRBJ2-5, with D perhaps TRBD1 (7 bases). CDR3 coding DNA: TGTGCCAGCAGCGACTACAGGGGAGGAGAGACCCAGTACTTC. Translation: CASSDYRGGETQYF.